The 23 T cell receptor beta chains listed next were all sequenced from one sample in a study of molecular identifiers for immune sequencing clone quantification. TCRdb used MiXCR to reprocess the PCR reads, holding one entry per CDR3 protein. The data show under 600,000 distinct CDR3 sequences, roughly 26% seen once. The material sequenced was naive CD8+ T cells from blood, with Jurkat cell RNA spiked in. Sample subset: FACS-sorted CD8+CD4-CCR7+CD45RA+ naive T cells. These TCRs come from a human donor in good health. Some libraries in this study had Jurkat cell RNA spiked in.

The chain joins TRBV28 to TRBJ2-1; TRBD1 or TRBD2 may be the D gene (5 bases each). CDR1 MDHEN and CDR2 SYDVKM come from the germline V gene. The V end lost 4 bases, the J end lost 7 bases, and 8 bases lay between the germline ends. The CDR3 totals 12 residues. CDR3 residues: CASSSGANEQFF. In DNA form, the CDR3 reads TGTGCCAGCAGTTCCGGGGCAAATGAGCAGTTCTTC.

At least ten counts were recorded for this clonotype. J is TRBJ1-5 and V is TRBV28, with unresolved D. Trimming left V 7 bases short and J 4 bases short, with 32 bases between. The CDR3 is 20 amino acids. Germline values: CDR1 MDHEN, CDR2 SYDVKM. The CDR3 region has the DNA TGTGCCAGCAATGAAGGCCCCGTGGGAGGGAGCGTTGGGTTAAATCAGCCCCAGCATTTT. Translated, it gives CASNEGPVGGSVGLNQPQHF.

As for this clonotype: A read error may account for a junction end that differs from germline. The genes are TRBV7-6 and TRBJ1-1; D is perhaps TRBD1 (5 bases). Germline CDR1 is SGHVS and CDR2 is FNYEAQ. The CDR3 consists of 15 residues. This chain's CDR3 is CAGSPNTDLGPEAFF. CDR3 nucleotide sequence: TGTGCCGGCAGCCCAAACACAGATTTGGGACCTGAAGCTTTCTTT.

This clonotype was observed at least ten times. The chain employs TRBV7-2 and TRBJ1-5; D call uncertain. This CDR3 comprises 15 residues. Trimming took 1 base from V and 0 from J, leaving 7 bases between them. CDR1 and CDR2 from the germline V gene are SGHTA and FQGNSA. The CDR3 reads CASSLVWASNQPQHF. The CDR3 nucleotides read TGTGCCAGCAGCTTAGTGTGGGCTAGCAATCAGCCCCAGCATTTT.

For this clonotype: The junction does not match germline at one end; this may be a read error. The CDR3 reads CASSQDRSYERYF. Here the CDR3 DNA reads TGCGCCAGCAGCCAAGACAGGAGTTACGAGCGGTACTTC. The rearrangement links TRBV4-3 to TRBJ2-7; D is undetermined. The CDR3 has 13 amino acids. Per the germline V gene, CDR1 is LGHNA and CDR2 is YSLEER.

The table lists this clonotype with a few counts. This chain uses TRBV1 with TRBJ2-7; the table assigns TRBD2, which was not confirmed against the DNA. TRBV1 is classified as a pseudogene. CDR3 length equals 15 residues. The CDR3 sequence is CTSSQDSRGGDEQYF. The CDR3 DNA follows: TGCACCAGCAGCCAAGACTCCAGGGGAGGGGACGAGCAGTACTTC.

There are a few counts of this clonotype. The chain couples TRBV2 to TRBJ2-3, with a tentative D call TRBD1 (6 bases). The CDR3 has 16 amino acids. Per the germline V gene, CDR1 is SNHLY and CDR2 is FYNNEI. V was trimmed by 2 bases and J by 1 base, leaving 13 bases between them. The CDR3 loop reads CASSELLAGGTDTQYF. The CDR3 DNA reads as TGTGCCAGCAGTGAATTGCTGGCAGGGGGCACAGATACGCAGTATTTT.

The chain carries TRBV20-1 and TRBJ2-7; 8 nucleotides line up with TRBD2. CDR1 is DFQATT, CDR2 SNEGSKA, per germline (reference sequence). Trimming at V came to 6 bases and at J to 8 bases, leaving 15 bases not matched to a gene. The CDR3 sequence is 14 residues long. CDR3: CSATTSDKKYKQYF. The CDR3 DNA reads as TGCAGTGCAACGACTAGCGACAAAAAATACAAGCAGTACTTC.

This rearrangement joins TRBV18 to TRBJ1-4, with D maybe TRBD1 (5 bases). The CDR3 runs to 16 residues. Germline CDR1 is KGHSH and CDR2 is LQKENI. V lost 3 bases and J 0 bases, leaving 11 bases between the germline ends. CDR3 loop: CASSPEGRATNEKLFF. CDR3 DNA sequence: TGTGCCAGCTCACCCGAGGGGAGGGCAACTAATGAAAAACTGTTTTTT.

V usage is TRBV14 and J usage is TRBJ2-7; D is uncertain. CDR3 size: 13 residues. V gave up 4 bases and J gave up 9 bases, with 16 bases separating them. Germline V gives CDR1 SGHDN, CDR2 FVKESK. The chain's CDR3 is CASSLPSEDRQYF. The CDR3 DNA reads TGTGCCAGCAGCCTCCCCTCAGAGGACCGGCAGTACTTC.

In this sample, this clonotype turned up many times. The chain employs TRBV7-8 and TRBJ1-1; D is unclear. The germline gives CDR1 SGHVS, CDR2 FQNEAQ. CDR3 length: 13 residues. Trimming took 5 bases from V and 5 from J, leaving 12 bases between them. CDR3 DNA sequence: TGTGCCAGCAGCCCTGGACGGAAGACTGAAGCTTTCTTT. Its translation is CASSPGRKTEAFF.

Many counts were recorded for this clonotype. The chain couples TRBV7-9 to TRBJ2-5; D is possibly TRBD1 or TRBD2 (5 bases each). Germline V CDR1 and CDR2: SEHNR, FQNEAQ (reference sequence). V shed 5 bases and J shed 4 bases, with 14 bases lying between them. The CDR3 runs to 14 residues. The CDR3 here is CASSERAGAETQYF. Written as DNA, the CDR3 is TGTGCCAGCAGCGAACGCGCCGGGGCAGAGACCCAGTACTTC.

This clonotype showed up just a few times. This sequence joins TRBV15 and TRBJ1-5; the D is unclear. V was clipped by 5 bases and J by 4 bases, with 12 bases between them. Germline assignment: CDR1 LNHNV and CDR2 YYDKDF (reference sequence). This CDR3 is 14 amino acids long. The CDR3 is CATSRAANNQPQHF. CDR3 nucleotides: TGTGCCACCAGCCGGGCAGCCAATAATCAGCCCCAGCATTTT.

The V gene is TRBV7-3, the J gene TRBJ2-3; 8 positions match TRBD1. Germline V gene sequence: CDR1 SGHTA, CDR2 FQGTGA. This CDR3 has 15 residues. V shed 5 bases, J shed 2 bases, and the junction held 6 bases outside the gene matches. CDR3 DNA sequence: TGTGCCAGCAGCAAAGGACAGGGAAACACAGATACGCAGTATTTT. It encodes CASSKGQGNTDTQYF.

This clonotype came up a few times. The J gene is TRBJ2-3, the V gene TRBV7-9, with D hard to call. Germline V gene sequence: CDR1 SEHNR, CDR2 FQNEAQ (reference sequence). The length of the CDR3 is 14 residues. Trimming removed 1 base at V and 4 bases at J, with 9 bases between. CDR3 sequence (DNA): TGTGCCAGCAGCTTAGAAGCTGATCCAGATACGCAGTATTTT. It is translated as CASSLEADPDTQYF.

To note about this clonotype: A clone one base away is much larger, so this may be a read error. The CDR3 carries no conserved terminal phenylalanine or tryptophan, so it likely arises from a read error. V and J are TRBV7-3 and TRBJ2-3; D remains unclear. Germline V gene lookup returns CDR1 SGHTA and CDR2 FQGTGA. Trimming removed 2 bases at V and 0 bases at J, with 9 bases between. The CDR3 runs 15 residues. DNA of the CDR3: TGTGCCAGCAGCTTATTTGGCGAAAGCACAGATACGCAGTATTCT. Protein: CASSLFGESTDTQYS.

Only a few counts were recorded for this clonotype. The genes are TRBV7-6 and TRBJ2-2, with 12 bases lining up with TRBD2. The V gene end was trimmed by 10 bases and the J gene end by 1 base; junction bases not matched to a gene: 13. The length of the CDR3 is 18 residues. The germline gives CDR1 SGHVS, CDR2 FNYEAQ. The DNA of the CDR3 is TGTGCCACGGGTACAGGGACTAGCGGGCGAGAGAACACCGGGGAGCTGTTTTTT. Residues: CATGTGTSGRENTGELFF.

This clonotype was picked up a small number of times. The chain combines TRBV28 with TRBJ2-7, with D uncertain. This CDR3 spans 12 amino acids. Germline CDR1 and CDR2: MDHEN and SYDVKM. Trimming took 5 bases from V and 5 from J, leaving 10 bases between them. CDR3 DNA: TGTGCCAGCAGTCCGAACAGTCACGAGCAGTACTTC. Protein sequence: CASSPNSHEQYF.

The sample holds many counts of this clonotype. The chain recombines TRBV7-2 with TRBJ2-5; D is ambiguous. V was shortened by 3 bases and J by 0 bases, with 11 bases between the two germline ends. This CDR3 comprises 15 residues. Germline CDR1 SGHTA, CDR2 FQGNSA. CDR3 coding DNA: TGTGCCAGCAGCTTGACCACGGCGGACCAAGAGACCCAGTACTTC. As protein: CASSLTTADQETQYF.

This clonotype was picked up a small number of times. The rearrangement joins TRBV28 to TRBJ1-1; 7 bases align to TRBD1. Germline V gives CDR1 MDHEN, CDR2 SYDVKM. The CDR3 totals 18 residues. J was trimmed by 0 bases and V by 3 bases; bases with no gene match: 13. CDR3 amino acids: CASSFSEGRGLMNTEAFF. CDR3 nucleotides: TGTGCCAGCAGTTTTTCCGAGGGCAGGGGGTTGATGAACACTGAAGCTTTCTTT.

In its sample, this clonotype was seen a few times. The chain joins TRBV28 to TRBJ2-7; 9 bases agree with TRBD2. Germline V gene lookup returns CDR1 MDHEN and CDR2 SYDVKM. The CDR3 is 14 residues long. Trimming at V came to 4 bases and at J to 5 bases, leaving 6 bases not matched to a gene. DNA of the CDR3: TGTGCCAGCAGTTGGGCTAGCGGGACCAACGAGCAGTACTTC. Protein: CASSWASGTNEQYF.

This clonotype showed up just a few times. The chain has TRBV4-1 and TRBJ2-1; 8 positions agree with TRBD2. CDR3 length equals 15 residues. V dropped 0 bases and J dropped 8; count of bases not matched to a gene: 6. The germline gives CDR1 MGHRA, CDR2 YSYEKL. The CDR3 here is CASSQETSGWDEQFF. Written as DNA, the CDR3 is TGCGCCAGCAGCCAAGAAACTAGCGGATGGGATGAGCAGTTCTTC.

This clonotype was observed a few times. V and J are TRBV19 and TRBJ1-1; D gene ambiguous. Germline V CDR1 and CDR2: LNHDA, SQIVND (reference sequence). V lost 3 bases to trimming and J lost 0 bases, with 5 bases between them. CDR3 length: 13 residues. This CDR3 reads CASSIMVNTEAFF. The DNA for the CDR3 is TGTGCCAGTAGTATTATGGTGAACACTGAAGCTTTCTTT. Variable domain in full (rest from reference TRBV19 and TRBJ1-1): DGGITQSPKYLFRKEGQNVTLSCEQNLNHDAMYWYRQDPGQGLRLIYYSQIVNDFQKGDIAEGYSVSREKKESFPLTVTSAQKNPTAFYLCASSIMVNTEAFFGQGTRLTVV.